A single sample is the source of the 14 T cell receptor beta chains below, sequenced in a study of blood T cell repertoires in COVID-19. Produced via immunoSEQ multiplex PCR; TCRdb's table is partial and in-frame only. The table has 200,000 to 250,000 clones, 65% to 85% seen once. The sequencing sample was made of peripheral blood. Receptors were obtained from a woman over 75 with acute or convalescent COVID-19.

CDR3 region: CASSVQGLVVDTQYF. CDR3 coding DNA: TGTGCCAGCAGCGTACAGGGTTTAGTGGTAGATACGCAGTATTTT. This chain uses TRBV9 with TRBJ2-3, with D maybe TRBD1 (5 bases). In germline, CDR1 is SGDLS, CDR2 YYNGEE. This CDR3 is built from 15 residues. V was shortened by 1 base and J by 5 bases, with 14 bases between the two germline ends.

The V gene is TRBV5-1, the J gene TRBJ1-1; D might be TRBD1 (6 bases). CDR1 and CDR2 (germline): SGHRS, YFSETQ. With 4 bases removed from V and 2 bases from J, the gap between germline ends came to 15 bases. This CDR3 contains 15 residues. DNA of the CDR3: TGCGCCAGCAGCGTCCGAGGGGGAGTCAACACTGAAGCTTTCTTT. It specifies CASSVRGGVNTEAFF.

This clone was seen a few times. This chain uses TRBV4-3 with TRBJ1-2; D ambiguous. V was trimmed by 0 bases and J by 4 bases, leaving 15 bases between them. The CDR3 is made up of 16 amino acids. The V gene's germline CDR1 is LGHNA and CDR2 YSLEER. The CDR3 DNA reads TGCGCCAGCAGCCAAGATACGGGGAGGAGATTCTATGGCTACACCTTC. It translates to CASSQDTGRRFYGYTF.

The chain is built from TRBV10-1 and TRBJ2-1; 7 nucleotides line up with TRBD2. The ends lost 4 bases at V and 10 bases at J; junction bases unmatched: 10. CDR1 is WNHNN, CDR2 SYGVQD, per germline (reference sequence). This CDR3 region has 14 residues. CDR3: CASSGGSYLREQFF. The CDR3 DNA reads TGCGCCAGCAGTGGCGGGAGTTACCTCAGAGAGCAGTTCTTC.

This clone was detected only a few times. This chain connects TRBV11-2 to TRBJ2-2; D gene uncertain. The CDR3 loop spans 15 amino acids. Germline V CDR1 and CDR2: SGHAT, FQNNGV. Trimming removed 2 bases from V and 0 bases from J, with 7 bases in between. The CDR3 DNA follows: TGTGCCAGCAGCTTACAGATCGCGAACACCGGGGAGCTGTTTTTT. Its protein product is CASSLQIANTGELFF.

This chain links TRBV11-2 with TRBJ2-7; perhaps TRBD1 as D (5 bases). CDR3 length: 11 amino acids. CDR1 is SGHAT and CDR2 is FQNNGV in the germline V gene. V was cut by 3 bases and J by 7 bases, with 7 bases left in between. The CDR3 nucleotides are TGTGCCAGCAGCTTCCCAGGGGAGCAGTACTTC. This translates into CASSFPGEQYF.

The chain links TRBV30 to TRBJ1-1; D is undetermined. CDR1 and CDR2 from the germline V gene are GTSNPN and SVGIG (reference sequence). V gave up 1 base and J gave up 1 base, with 7 bases separating them. The CDR3 has 13 residues. CDR3 region: CAWSATPNTEAFF. The CDR3 DNA is TGTGCCTGGAGTGCCACACCGAACACTGAAGCTTTCTTT. The full variable domain, in which reference TRBV30 and TRBJ1-1 provide the parts outside the CDR3, is SQTIHQWPATLVQPVGSPLSLECTVEGTSNPNLYWYRQAAGRGLQLLFYSVGIGQISSEVPQNLSASRPQDRQFILSSKKLLLSDSGFYLCAWSATPNTEAFFGQGTRLTVV.

V gene TRBV4-3 combines with J gene TRBJ1-4; D unclear. The germline CDR1 and CDR2 sequences are LGHNA and YSLEER. Trimming stripped 4 bases from V and 0 bases from J, with 18 bases between. This CDR3 is 18 amino acids long. The CDR3 reads CASSRKFGGEATNEKLFF. The DNA for the CDR3 is TGCGCCAGCAGCCGAAAATTTGGTGGGGAGGCAACTAATGAAAAACTGTTTTTT.

The CDR3 DNA reads as TGTGCCAGTAGTTCGGACAGGGAGACCACAGATACGCAGTATTTT. This encodes CASSSDRETTDTQYF. J is TRBJ2-3 and V is TRBV19; 8 nucleotides agree with TRBD1. Germline V gives CDR1 LNHDA, CDR2 SQIVND (reference sequence). The length of the CDR3 is 15 residues. V lost 5 bases and J lost 2; bases outside the gene matches: 6. The full variable domain, with the rest looked up from reference TRBV19 and TRBJ2-3, is DGGITQSPKYLFRKEGQNVTLSCEQNLNHDAMYWYRQDPGQGLRLIYYSQIVNDFQKGDIAEGYSVSREKKESFPLTVTSAQKNPTAFYLCASSSDRETTDTQYFGPGTRLTVL.

This clone was seen more than once but under ten times. The J gene is TRBJ1-3, the V gene TRBV5-1; TRBD1 is a possible D gene (5 bases). This CDR3 spans 16 amino acids. V lost 1 base and J lost 0, with 11 bases in between. From germline, CDR1 is SGHRS and CDR2 YFSETQ. The CDR3 reads CASSLTGLSSGNTIYF. In DNA, the CDR3 is TGCGCCAGCAGCTTGACAGGCCTGAGCTCTGGAAACACCATATATTTT.

This clone came up once. The rearrangement uses TRBV3-1 (or the pseudogene TRBV3-2) and TRBJ1-3; a weak D match, TRBD1 (6 bases). The CDR3 has 11 amino acids. V lost 8 bases and J 9 bases, leaving 11 bases between the germline ends. Per germline, CDR1 LGHDT and CDR2 YNNKEL (reference sequence). The CDR3 bases are TGTGCCAGCGATGCAGGGGCCACCATATATTTT. Protein sequence: CASDAGATIYF.

The CDR3 loop is CASSRTSGLITDTQYF. The CDR3 region has the DNA TGTGCCAGCAGCCGGACTAGCGGATTAATCACAGATACGCAGTATTTT. The chain employs TRBV3-1 (or the pseudogene TRBV3-2) and TRBJ2-3; 10 nucleotides line up with TRBD2. J was trimmed by 2 bases and V by 4 bases; bases with no gene match: 6. This CDR3 region has 16 residues. Germline lookup yields CDR1 LGHDT and CDR2 YNNKEL (reference sequence).

This clone was counted ten times or more. The rearrangement links TRBV19 to TRBJ1-2, with D hard to call. The CDR3 spans 13 residues. Trimming left V 3 bases short and J 1 base short, with 6 bases between. Looked up from germline, CDR1 is LNHDA and CDR2 is SQIVND (reference sequence). Here the CDR3 reads CASSIENNYGYTF. CDR3 nucleotides: TGTGCCAGTAGTATTGAGAATAACTATGGCTACACCTTC.

The chain recombines TRBV14 with TRBJ2-4, with 9 nucleotides matching TRBD2. The CDR3 length is 14 residues. V trimming: 1 base; J trimming: 6 bases; junction bases outside the gene matches: 1. Per the germline V gene, CDR1 is SGHDN and CDR2 is FVKESK. The CDR3 loop is CASSQAAGGNIQYF. The CDR3 DNA reads TGTGCCAGCAGCCAAGCAGCGGGGGGAAACATTCAGTACTTC.